Listed below are T cell receptor beta chains from one sample, sequenced in a study of CD8+ T cells in alopecia areata. Generated by immunoSEQ multiplex PCR, the TCRdb table keeps only in-frame clones and is missing some. This sample carries approximately 210,000 clones, approximately 65% of them seen once, and the ten largest clones take 0.95% to 1.5%. Sequencing was performed on CD4+ T cells sorted from blood, taken around week 44, from a patient treated with tofacitinib. The source of these receptors is a human donor with alopecia areata. The CDR3 runs from the conserved cysteine through the conserved F or W. The D gene is left open where the match is weak. Only some rows state a clone size, as once, few, many or a class for expanded clones.

J gene: TRBJ1-2
V gene: TRBV30
clone size: .
D gene: .
CDR3 DNA: TGTGCCTGGGGACGTACAGGGCTGGGGAACTATGGCTACACCTTC
CDR3 protein: CAWGRTGLGNYGYTF

J gene: TRBJ2-7
V gene: TRBV5-6
clone size: once
D gene: .
CDR3 DNA: TGTGCCAGCCAAGGCGCCTACGAGCAGTACTTC
CDR3 protein: CASQGAYEQYF

J gene: TRBJ1-1
V gene: TRBV19
clone size: few
D gene: TRBD1
CDR3 DNA: TGTGCCAGTAGGTGGGACAGGTCCGAAGCTTTCTTT
CDR3 protein: CASRWDRSEAFF

J gene: TRBJ1-4
V gene: TRBV4-3
clone size: .
D gene: .
CDR3 DNA: TGCGCCAGCAGCCAAGACCCCTCAAGCCGAGATAATGAAAAACTGTTTTTT
CDR3 protein: CASSQDPSSRDNEKLFF

J gene: TRBJ2-7
V gene: TRBV4-1
clone size: .
D gene: TRBD2
CDR3 DNA: TGCGCCAGCAGCCACCCAAGGCGGGAGTACTCCTACGAGCAGTACTTC
CDR3 protein: CASSHPRREYSYEQYF

J gene: TRBJ2-1
V gene: TRBV30
clone size: few
D gene: .
CDR3 DNA: TGTGCCTGGAGTTCTCAAGTTTTGCGGTTCTTC
CDR3 protein: CAWSSQVLRFF

J gene: TRBJ1-2
V gene: TRBV29-1
clone size: .
D gene: TRBD1
CDR3 DNA: TGCAGCGTTGGGGGACAGTACTATGGCTACACCTTC
CDR3 protein: CSVGGQYYGYTF

J gene: TRBJ1-5
V gene: TRBV27
clone size: .
D gene: .
CDR3 DNA: TGTGCCAGCAGTCCCAGGTTTCAGGTCCGGGACGGGCCCCAGCATTTT
CDR3 protein: CASSPRFQVRDGPQHF

J gene: TRBJ2-3
V gene: TRBV9
clone size: few
D gene: TRBD2
CDR3 DNA: TGTGCCAGCAGCATAAGACCGATAGCGGGGGCCACAGGAAGGCAGTATTTT
CDR3 protein: CASSIRPIAGATGRQYF

J gene: TRBJ2-5
V gene: TRBV11-2
clone size: .
D gene: TRBD2
CDR3 DNA: TGTGCCAGCAGCTTCTTCGGGGGGAAAGAGACCCAGTACTTC
CDR3 protein: CASSFFGGKETQYF

J gene: TRBJ2-2
V gene: TRBV2
clone size: .
D gene: TRBD2
CDR3 DNA: TGTGCCAGCAGTGAGGGGTCAGGGAGGGGCACCGGGGAGCTGTTTTTT
CDR3 protein: CASSEGSGRGTGELFF

J gene: TRBJ2-7
V gene: TRBV7-9
clone size: few
D gene: .
CDR3 DNA: TGTGCCAGCAGTCTAGGGATCTCCTACGAGCAGTACTTC
CDR3 protein: CASSLGISYEQYF

J gene: TRBJ2-7
V gene: TRBV5-1
clone size: .
D gene: TRBD2
CDR3 DNA: TGCGCCAGCAGCCAACGACGGACTAGCGGGGCAAACACCTACGAGCAGTACTTC
CDR3 protein: CASSQRRTSGANTYEQYF

J gene: TRBJ2-3
V gene: TRBV7-9
clone size: .
D gene: TRBD2
CDR3 DNA: TGTGCCAGCAGCTTAGGTCCTAGCGGGGTCACAGATACGCAGTATTTT
CDR3 protein: CASSLGPSGVTDTQYF

J gene: TRBJ1-2
V gene: TRBV5-6
clone size: .
D gene: .
CDR3 DNA: TGTGCCAGCAGCATCTTGGCTAGGGGCGTTCGTGGCTACACCTTC
CDR3 protein: CASSILARGVRGYTF

J gene: TRBJ1-6
V gene: TRBV10-3
clone size: .
D gene: .
CDR3 DNA: TGTGCCATCAGAAGCAGGGTTGAAAATTCACCCCTCCACTTT
CDR3 protein: CAIRSRVENSPLHF

J gene: TRBJ2-7
V gene: TRBV29-1
clone size: few
D gene: TRBD1
CDR3 DNA: TGCAGCGTTGAAGGGACAGGCCCCTCGAGCGAGCAGTACTTC
CDR3 protein: CSVEGTGPSSEQYF

J gene: TRBJ2-7
V gene: TRBV19
clone size: .
D gene: .
CDR3 DNA: TGTGCCAGTAGCAAGGGGACACACGAGCAGTACTTC
CDR3 protein: CASSKGTHEQYF

J gene: TRBJ1-1
V gene: TRBV4-1
clone size: .
D gene: TRBD1
CDR3 DNA: TGCGCCAGCAGCCAAGTGCTACAGGGGACAAGGGCTGAAGCTTTCTTT
CDR3 protein: CASSQVLQGTRAEAFF

J gene: TRBJ2-1
V gene: TRBV7-8
clone size: .
D gene: TRBD1
CDR3 DNA: TGTGCCAGCAGTTTTGCCCCTACAGGGGGCAATGAGCAGTTCTTC
CDR3 protein: CASSFAPTGGNEQFF

J gene: TRBJ2-1
V gene: TRBV2
clone size: .
D gene: .
CDR3 DNA: TGTGCCAGCAGGGATAACAGGGACCGTGCGAGTGAGCAGTTCTTC
CDR3 protein: CASRDNRDRASEQFF

J gene: TRBJ2-1
V gene: TRBV6-5
clone size: .
D gene: .
CDR3 DNA: TGTGCCAGCAGTCTTTACAATGAGCAGTTCTTC
CDR3 protein: CASSLYNEQFF

J gene: TRBJ2-7
V gene: TRBV7-6
clone size: .
D gene: .
CDR3 DNA: TGTGCCAGCAGCCCGTCCCGGGAGATATACGAGCAGTACTTC
CDR3 protein: CASSPSREIYEQYF